One and the same sample provided the 30 T cell receptor beta chains below, sequenced in a study of PD-L1 blockade in urothelial cancer. The data were produced by immunoSEQ multiplex PCR, yet TCRdb's version contains in-frame clones alone and is incomplete. The sample lists more than 45,000 clones, approximately 86% occurring once. The specimen was PBMCs, collected around atezolizumab (anti-PD-L1) treatment. All receptors derive from a man aged 55 to 70 with urothelial cancer.

This rearrangement joins TRBV5-4 to TRBJ2-6; 11 bases align to TRBD2. Germline loops: CDR1 SGHNT, CDR2 YYREEE (reference sequence). The CDR3 length is 17 residues. Trimming cost V 4 bases and J 4 bases; bases outside gene matches: 7. The chain's CDR3 is CASSISGGAWGANVLTF. The CDR3 DNA follows: TGTGCCAGCAGCATTAGCGGGGGGGCTTGGGGGGCCAACGTCCTGACTTTC. Filled out from reference TRBV5-4 and TRBJ2-6, the complete variable domain reads ETGVTQSPTHLIKTRGQQVTLRCSSQSGHNTVSWYQQALGQGPQFIFQYYREEENGRGNFPPRFSGLQFPNYSSELNVNALELDDSALYLCASSISGGAWGANVLTFGAGSRLTVL.

V is TRBV19 and J is TRBJ1-3, with D unresolved. This CDR3 contains 14 residues. Trimming removed 6 bases from V and 4 bases from J, with 13 bases in between. Germline V gene sequence: CDR1 LNHDA, CDR2 SQIVND (reference sequence). CDR3 amino acids: CASRVSSRGNTIYF. DNA for the CDR3: TGTGCCAGTAGAGTATCCTCCAGAGGAAACACCATATATTTT.

The chain uses TRBV2 and TRBJ1-2, with TRBD1 matching 7 bases. Per germline, CDR1 SNHLY and CDR2 FYNNEI. There are 14 residues in the CDR3. Trimming cost V 5 bases and J 5 bases; bases outside gene matches: 8. The DNA for the CDR3 is TGTGCCAGCAGTTCTTGGACAGGAGGATATGGCTACACCTTC. This codes for CASSSWTGGYGYTF.

J is TRBJ2-7 and V is TRBV5-1, with 13 bases lining up with TRBD2. Germline V gene sequence: CDR1 SGHRS, CDR2 YFSETQ. CDR3 length: 16 amino acids. V lost 3 bases, J lost 3 bases, and 6 bases stayed unmatched. CDR3 amino acids: CASSSTSGGAYYEQYF. CDR3 nucleotide sequence: TGCGCCAGCAGCTCTACTAGCGGGGGGGCTTACTACGAGCAGTACTTC. The full variable domain, rest sourced from reference TRBV5-1 and TRBJ2-7, is KAGVTQTPRYLIKTRGQQVTLSCSPISGHRSVSWYQQTPGQGLQFLFEYFSETQRNKGNFPGRFSGRQFSNSRSEMNVSTLELGDSALYLCASSSTSGGAYYEQYFGPGTRLTVT.

This chain connects TRBV6-5 to TRBJ1-2; D is perhaps TRBD1 (5 bases). The germline gives CDR1 MNHEY, CDR2 SVGAGI. The V end was cut by 6 bases, the J end by 6 bases, with 20 bases between. This CDR3 is built from 15 residues. The CDR3 reads CASSPAGGGPNGYTF. CDR3 in DNA: TGTGCCAGCAGCCCCGCCGGGGGGGGTCCGAATGGCTACACCTTC.

This rearrangement joins TRBV4-1 to TRBJ2-2; unclear D gene. Germline V lookup: CDR1 MGHRA, CDR2 YSYEKL. The CDR3 extends over 17 amino acids. Deletions cut 0 bases from V and 5 bases from J, with 16 bases between. The CDR3: CASSQEISVLWTGELFF. The CDR3 nucleotides are TGCGCCAGCAGCCAAGAGATCTCGGTTCTGTGGACCGGGGAGCTGTTTTTT.

The J gene is TRBJ2-3, the V gene TRBV19; the match to TRBD1 covers 10 bases. V was pared by 5 bases and J by 2 bases, with 10 bases of the junction left unmatched. The CDR3 length is 17 residues. Per the germline V gene, CDR1 is LNHDA and CDR2 is SQIVND (reference sequence). CDR3 amino acids: CASSLGTGVSVTDTQYF. In DNA, the CDR3 is TGTGCCAGTAGTTTGGGGACAGGGGTGTCTGTCACAGATACGCAGTATTTT.

The chain joins TRBV5-1 to TRBJ2-5, with 7 bases that match TRBD2. J gave up 3 bases and V 6 bases, and 8 bases lay outside the gene matches. This CDR3 contains 14 residues. CDR1 and CDR2 from the germline V gene are SGHRS and YFSETQ. Written as DNA, the CDR3 is TGCGCCAGCACCCCCGGACTAGTCGAAGAGACCCAGTACTTC. Amino acids: CASTPGLVEETQYF.

The chain carries TRBV7-6 and TRBJ2-5; no clear D. The CDR3 sequence is 13 residues long. Per the germline V gene, CDR1 is SGHVS and CDR2 is FNYEAQ. Between the trimmed V and J ends, which lost 0 bases and 6 bases, there was a span of 8 bases. The CDR3, as DNA: TGTGCCAGCAGCTTAGCTGGAGCTCAGACCCAGTACTTC. This encodes CASSLAGAQTQYF. Looking up the rest from reference TRBV7-6 and TRBJ2-5 gives the full variable domain: GAGVSQSPRYKVTKRGQDVALRCDPISGHVSLYWYRQALGQGPEFLTYFNYEAQQDKSGLPNDRFSAERPEGSISTLTIQRTEQRDSAMYRCASSLAGAQTQYFGPGTRLLVL.

This clone appeared a single time. The chain carries TRBV4-3 and TRBJ2-1, with D perhaps matching TRBD2 (6 bases). Germline values: CDR1 LGHNA, CDR2 YSLEER. The CDR3 extends over 13 amino acids. V was clipped by 0 bases and J by 9 bases, with 9 bases between them. As DNA, the CDR3 is TGCGCCAGCAGCCAAGATCTGGGAGGTGAGCAGTTCTTC. It translates to CASSQDLGGEQFF.

This chain uses TRBV5-1 with TRBJ2-1; D possibly corresponds to TRBD1 (6 bases). This CDR3 spans 15 amino acids. Germline V gene data show CDR1 as SGHRS and CDR2 as YFSETQ. V shed 4 bases and J shed 7 bases, with 18 bases lying between them. For the CDR3, the DNA is TGCGCCAGCAGCACCCTAACAGGGATTTGGAATGAGCAGTTCTTC. Translated: CASSTLTGIWNEQFF.

This sequence joins TRBV11-2 and TRBJ2-3; D uncertain. V gave up 0 bases and J gave up 0 bases, with 7 bases separating them. CDR1 SGHAT and CDR2 FQNNGV come from the germline V gene. The CDR3 runs 15 residues. CDR3 bases: TGTGCCAGCAGCTTAGACCACTCCAGCACAGATACGCAGTATTTT. Translation gives CASSLDHSSTDTQYF.

This clone has just one count. The CDR3 DNA sequence: TGTGCCAGCAGCTTAGGACCGGGATATGGGGCCAACGTCCTGACTTTC. It encodes CASSLGPGYGANVLTF. V usage is TRBV11-3 and J usage is TRBJ2-6, with a weak D call TRBD2 (5 bases). V dropped 1 base and J dropped 3 bases, with 10 bases sitting between them. This CDR3 comprises 16 residues. Germline-derived CDR1 and CDR2 are SGHNT and YENEEA.

The V and J genes are TRBV9 and TRBJ2-1, with TRBD1 matching over 9 bases. The V gene end was trimmed by 0 bases and the J gene end by 5 bases; junction bases not matched to a gene: 15. CDR3 length: 19 residues. CDR1 is SGDLS and CDR2 is YYNGEE in the germline V gene. The CDR3 DNA sequence: TGTGCCAGCAGCGTAGCCCCCGTTCCCGGGACAGGGAGGGACAATGAGCAGTTCTTC. As protein: CASSVAPVPGTGRDNEQFF. Drawing the rest from reference TRBV9 and TRBJ2-1, the complete variable domain is DSGVTQTPKHLITATGQRVTLRCSPRSGDLSVYWYQQSLDQGLQFLIQYYNGEERAKGNILERFSAQQFPDLHSELNLSSLELGDSALYFCASSVAPVPGTGRDNEQFFGPGTRLTVL.

For the CDR3, the DNA is TGCGCCAGCAGCCCCTACAGTGCAACTAATGAAAAACTGTTTTTT. Amino acid sequence: CASSPYSATNEKLFF. The V gene is TRBV5-1, the J gene TRBJ1-4; D remains unclear. Trimming pared 4 bases from V and 0 bases from J, leaving 10 bases between. This CDR3 region has 15 residues. CDR1 SGHRS and CDR2 YFSETQ come from the germline V gene.

The rearrangement uses TRBV2 and TRBJ2-1; D gene ambiguous. The CDR3 length is 15 residues. V shed 4 bases and J shed 1 base, with 11 bases lying between them. Germline V CDR1 and CDR2: SNHLY, FYNNEI. The CDR3 sequence is CASSGSAVSYNEQFF. The CDR3 DNA sequence: TGTGCCAGCAGTGGCTCGGCGGTATCCTACAATGAGCAGTTCTTC.

This sequence joins TRBV6-1 and TRBJ1-5; no clear D gene. The CDR3 length is 15 residues. CDR1 is MNHNS, CDR2 SASEGT, per germline. The V and J ends lost 4 bases and 1 base respectively, with 11 bases between them. CDR3 in DNA: TGTGCCAGCAGTGGTTCCGGAGGAAGCAATCAGCCCCAGCATTTT. Its protein product is CASSGSGGSNQPQHF.

The rearrangement uses TRBV5-1 and TRBJ2-1; 9 bases match TRBD2. This CDR3 comprises 17 residues. The trim removed 2 bases at V and 0 bases at J, leaving 6 bases unmatched. Germline V gene sequence: CDR1 SGHRS, CDR2 YFSETQ. CDR3 sequence (DNA): TGCGCCAGCAGCTTCATGCGGCGGGGGGGCTCCTACAATGAGCAGTTCTTC. Its protein is CASSFMRRGGSYNEQFF.

This rearrangement joins TRBV2 to TRBJ2-5, with 8 bases matching TRBD1. The CDR3 extends over 18 amino acids. V trimming: 7 bases; J trimming: 4 bases; junction bases outside the gene matches: 20. Germline values: CDR1 SNHLY, CDR2 FYNNEI. In nucleotides, the CDR3 is TGTGCCAGCAATGACATTATATTTACAGGGGGTAAAGGAGAGACCCAGTACTTC. Amino acids: CASNDIIFTGGKGETQYF.

A single count supports this clone. V usage is TRBV4-1 and J usage is TRBJ2-1, with 11 bases identical to TRBD2. V was pared by 2 bases and J by 8 bases, with 8 bases of the junction left unmatched. This CDR3 has 16 residues. Germline V gene lookup returns CDR1 MGHRA and CDR2 YSYEKL. CDR3 residues: CASSQPRGTSGDEQFF. CDR3 nucleotide sequence: TGCGCCAGCAGCCAACCTAGGGGGACTAGCGGCGATGAGCAGTTCTTC.

The V gene is TRBV6-5, the J gene TRBJ2-7; D gene ambiguous. The CDR3 totals 11 residues. V was pared by 7 bases and J by 3 bases, with 7 bases between. Germline assignment: CDR1 MNHEY and CDR2 SVGAGI. CDR3 loop: CASTSGYEQYF. CDR3 sequence (DNA): TGTGCCAGCACCAGTGGCTACGAGCAGTACTTC.

The rearrangement links TRBV13 to TRBJ2-1; 13 nucleotides align to TRBD2. The CDR3 extends over 15 amino acids. V trimming: 5 bases; J trimming: 6 bases; junction bases outside the gene matches: 4. CDR1 PRHDT and CDR2 FYEKMQ come from the germline V gene (reference sequence). The CDR3 DNA follows: TGTGCCAGCAGCCGGACTAGCGGGGGAATCAATGAGCAGTTCTTC. It encodes CASSRTSGGINEQFF.

Within the sample, this clone is medium-sized. The chain links TRBV29-1 to TRBJ2-1; 7 nucleotides agree with TRBD2. CDR1 is SQVTM and CDR2 is ANQGSEA in the germline V gene. After removal of 6 bases from V and 4 bases from J, the junction contained 9 bases not matched to a gene. This CDR3 comprises 14 residues. CDR3 loop: CSVSLAWGYNEQFF. CDR3 DNA sequence: TGCAGCGTCTCACTAGCGTGGGGATACAATGAGCAGTTCTTC.

This clone was seen just once. The V and J genes are TRBV11-2 and TRBJ2-7, with D hard to call. V was trimmed by 5 bases and J by 0 bases, leaving 8 bases between them. The V gene's germline CDR1 is SGHAT and CDR2 FQNNGV. The CDR3 covers 13 residues. CDR3 nucleotide sequence: TGTGCCAGCAGCCCAGGAAGCTCCTACGAGCAGTACTTC. As protein: CASSPGSSYEQYF.

The chain employs TRBV7-8 and TRBJ2-7; TRBD2 matches at 13 bases. The V and J ends lost 5 bases and 4 bases, in that order; junction bases with no gene match: 11. The CDR3 extends over 17 amino acids. The germline gives CDR1 SGHVS, CDR2 FQNEAQ. The DNA for the CDR3 is TGTGCCAGCAGCCCCCCTCGCCGGACTAGCGGGAGTTACGAGCAGTACTTC. It yields the protein CASSPPRRTSGSYEQYF.

This clone was detected a few times. The chain carries TRBV4-2 and TRBJ2-7, with D tentatively TRBD2 (5 bases). The germline V and J ends were trimmed by 0 bases and 3 bases, with 9 bases remaining between them. Germline CDR1 reads LGHNA; CDR2 reads YNFKEQ. This CDR3 is built from 14 residues. CDR3 in DNA: TGTGCCAGCAGCCAAGAAAGAGACTACTACGAGCAGTACTTC. It yields the protein CASSQERDYYEQYF.

The rearrangement links TRBV30 to TRBJ2-3, with a weak D call TRBD2 (5 bases). With 0 bases removed from V and 2 bases from J, the gap between germline ends came to 12 bases. The CDR3 runs to 15 residues. Germline CDR1 is GTSNPN and CDR2 is SVGIG (reference sequence). The CDR3 here is CAWSVSSGYTDTQYF. CDR3 nucleotides: TGTGCCTGGAGTGTTTCCAGCGGATACACAGATACGCAGTATTTT.

This clone appeared a single time. The J gene is TRBJ2-7, the V gene TRBV5-4; 11 nucleotides agree with TRBD2. The CDR3 covers 14 residues. V was clipped by 4 bases and J by 2 bases; unmatched bases: 2. In germline, CDR1 is SGHNT, CDR2 YYREEE (reference sequence). The DNA of the CDR3 is TGTGCCAGCAGCCCTAGCGGGGGGACCTACGAGCAGTACTTC. Protein sequence: CASSPSGGTYEQYF.

This chain links TRBV28 with TRBJ2-7, with D possibly being TRBD1 (6 bases). This CDR3 is 12 amino acids long. Per the germline V gene, CDR1 is MDHEN and CDR2 is SYDVKM. With 5 bases removed from V and 3 bases from J, the gap between germline ends came to 8 bases. CDR3 amino acids: CASSPGVYEQYF. For the CDR3, the DNA is TGTGCCAGCAGTCCAGGGGTCTACGAGCAGTACTTC.

This clone is a singleton in its sample. V gene TRBV5-1 combines with J gene TRBJ2-2; TRBD1 aligns across 9 bases. CDR1 is SGHRS and CDR2 is YFSETQ in the germline V gene. The CDR3 consists of 16 residues. With 6 bases clipped from V and 5 bases from J, the junction kept 11 bases outside the gene matches. The CDR3 spells CASIPMGQGGTGELFF. In nucleotides, the CDR3 is TGCGCCAGCATCCCCATGGGACAGGGAGGAACCGGGGAGCTGTTTTTT.